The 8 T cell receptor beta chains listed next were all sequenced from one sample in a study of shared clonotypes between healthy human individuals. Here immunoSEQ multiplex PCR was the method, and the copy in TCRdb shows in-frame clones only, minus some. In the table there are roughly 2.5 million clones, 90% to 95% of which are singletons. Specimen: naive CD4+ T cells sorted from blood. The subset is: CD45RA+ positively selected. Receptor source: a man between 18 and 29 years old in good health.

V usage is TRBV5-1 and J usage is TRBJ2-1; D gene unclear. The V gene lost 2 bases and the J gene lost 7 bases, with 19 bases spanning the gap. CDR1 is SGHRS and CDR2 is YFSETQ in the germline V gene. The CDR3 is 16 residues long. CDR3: CASSFRTPGEDNEQFF. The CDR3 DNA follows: TGCGCCAGCAGCTTTAGAACGCCTGGGGAAGATAATGAGCAGTTCTTC.

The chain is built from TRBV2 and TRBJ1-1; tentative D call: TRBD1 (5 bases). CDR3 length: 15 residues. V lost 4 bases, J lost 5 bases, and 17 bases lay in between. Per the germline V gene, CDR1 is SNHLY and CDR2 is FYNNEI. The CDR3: CASSGEARVVTEAFF. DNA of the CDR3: TGTGCCAGCAGTGGCGAAGCCAGGGTGGTTACTGAAGCTTTCTTT.

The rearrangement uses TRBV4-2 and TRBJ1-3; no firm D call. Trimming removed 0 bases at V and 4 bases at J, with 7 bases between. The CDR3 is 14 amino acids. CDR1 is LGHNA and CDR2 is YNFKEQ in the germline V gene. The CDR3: CASSQEGLGNTIYF. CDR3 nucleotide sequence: TGTGCCAGCAGCCAAGAAGGGTTAGGAAACACCATATATTTT.

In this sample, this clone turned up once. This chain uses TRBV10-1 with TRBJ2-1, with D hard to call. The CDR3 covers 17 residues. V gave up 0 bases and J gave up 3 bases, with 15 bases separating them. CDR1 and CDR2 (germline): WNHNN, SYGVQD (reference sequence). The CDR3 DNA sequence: TGCGCCAGCAGTGAGTCGAAAGGGCTGGCCTTCTACAATGAGCAGTTCTTC. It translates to CASSESKGLAFYNEQFF.

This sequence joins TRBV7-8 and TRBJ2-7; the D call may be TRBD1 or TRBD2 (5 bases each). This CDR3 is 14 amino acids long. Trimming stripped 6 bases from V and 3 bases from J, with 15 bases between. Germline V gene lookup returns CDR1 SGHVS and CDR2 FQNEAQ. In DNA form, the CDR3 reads TGTGCCAGCAGGCCGCCGGGACGGAACTACGAGCAGTACTTC. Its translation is CASRPPGRNYEQYF.

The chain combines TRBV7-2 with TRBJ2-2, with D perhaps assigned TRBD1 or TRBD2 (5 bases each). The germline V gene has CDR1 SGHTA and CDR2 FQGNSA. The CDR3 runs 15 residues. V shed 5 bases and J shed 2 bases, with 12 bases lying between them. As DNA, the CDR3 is TGTGCCAGCAGCACCCGGGACCTAAACACCGGGGAGCTGTTTTTT. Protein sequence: CASSTRDLNTGELFF.

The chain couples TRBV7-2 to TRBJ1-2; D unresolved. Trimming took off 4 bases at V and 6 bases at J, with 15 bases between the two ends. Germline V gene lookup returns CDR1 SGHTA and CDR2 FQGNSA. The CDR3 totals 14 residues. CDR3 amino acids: CASSSERQDHGYTF. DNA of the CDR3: TGTGCCAGCAGCTCCGAGAGGCAGGATCATGGCTACACCTTC.

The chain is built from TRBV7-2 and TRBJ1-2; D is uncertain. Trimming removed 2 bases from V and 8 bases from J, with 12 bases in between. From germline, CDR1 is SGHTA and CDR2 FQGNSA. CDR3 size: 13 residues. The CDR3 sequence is CASSLISQRGYTF. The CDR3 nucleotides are TGTGCCAGCAGCTTAATCAGCCAGAGGGGCTACACCTTC.